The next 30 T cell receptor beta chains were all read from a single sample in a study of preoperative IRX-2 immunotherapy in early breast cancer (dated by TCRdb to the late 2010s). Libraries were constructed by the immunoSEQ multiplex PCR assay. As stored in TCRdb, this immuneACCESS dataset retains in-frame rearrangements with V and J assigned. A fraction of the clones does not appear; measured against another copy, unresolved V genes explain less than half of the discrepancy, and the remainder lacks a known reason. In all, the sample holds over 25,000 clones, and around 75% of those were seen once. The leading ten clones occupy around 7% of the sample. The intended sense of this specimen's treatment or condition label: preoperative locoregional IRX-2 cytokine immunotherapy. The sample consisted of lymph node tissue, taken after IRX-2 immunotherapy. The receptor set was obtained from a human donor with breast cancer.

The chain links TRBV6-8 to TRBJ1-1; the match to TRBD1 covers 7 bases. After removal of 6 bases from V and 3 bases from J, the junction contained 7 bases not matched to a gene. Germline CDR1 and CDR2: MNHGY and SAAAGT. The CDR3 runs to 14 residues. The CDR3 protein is CASRSTGFDTEAFF. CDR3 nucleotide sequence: TGTGCCAGCAGATCGACAGGGTTCGACACTGAAGCTTTCTTT.

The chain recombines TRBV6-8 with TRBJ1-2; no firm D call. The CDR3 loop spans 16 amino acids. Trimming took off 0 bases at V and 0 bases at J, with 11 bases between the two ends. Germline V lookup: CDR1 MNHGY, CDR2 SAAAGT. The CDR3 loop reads CASSYSPEAANYGYTF. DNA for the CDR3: TGTGCCAGCAGTTACTCGCCAGAAGCAGCTAACTATGGCTACACCTTC.

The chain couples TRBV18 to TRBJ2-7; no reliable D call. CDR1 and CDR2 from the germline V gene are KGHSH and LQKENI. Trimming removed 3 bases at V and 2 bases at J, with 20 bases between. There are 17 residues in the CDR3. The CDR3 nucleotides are TGTGCCAGCTCACCTTCACCGGTCCAGCTCCGGACCTACGAGCAGTACTTC. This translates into CASSPSPVQLRTYEQYF.

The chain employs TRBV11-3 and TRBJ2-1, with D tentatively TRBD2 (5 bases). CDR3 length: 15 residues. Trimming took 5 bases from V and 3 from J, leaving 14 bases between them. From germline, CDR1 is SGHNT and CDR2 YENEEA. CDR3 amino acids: CASSRDLGLYNEQFF. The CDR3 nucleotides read TGTGCCAGCAGCCGGGATTTAGGGCTCTACAATGAGCAGTTCTTC.

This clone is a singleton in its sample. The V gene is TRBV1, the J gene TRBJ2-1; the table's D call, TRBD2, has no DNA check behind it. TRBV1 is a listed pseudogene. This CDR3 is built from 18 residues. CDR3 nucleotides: TGCGCCAGCAGTTTAAAAACACTAGCGGGAGGGGGTGGCAATGAGCAGTTCTTC. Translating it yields CASSLKTLAGGGGNEQFF.

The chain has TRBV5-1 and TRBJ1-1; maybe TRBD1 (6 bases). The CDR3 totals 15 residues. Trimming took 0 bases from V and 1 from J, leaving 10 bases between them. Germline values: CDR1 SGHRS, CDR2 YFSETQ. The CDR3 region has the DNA TGCGCCAGCAGCTTGGGGGGCAGGGGGAACACTGAAGCTTTCTTT. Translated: CASSLGGRGNTEAFF.

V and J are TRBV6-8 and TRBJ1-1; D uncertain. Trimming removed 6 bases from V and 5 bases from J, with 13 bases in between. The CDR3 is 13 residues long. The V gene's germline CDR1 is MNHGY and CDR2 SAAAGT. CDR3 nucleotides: TGTGCCAGCAGGGCGCGCGGGAGGACTGAAGCTTTCTTT. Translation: CASRARGRTEAFF.

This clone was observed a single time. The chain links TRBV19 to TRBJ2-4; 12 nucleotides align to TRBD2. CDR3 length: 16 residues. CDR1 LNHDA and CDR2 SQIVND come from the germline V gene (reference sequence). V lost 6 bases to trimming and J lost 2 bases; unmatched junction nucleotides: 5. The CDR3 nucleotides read TGTGCCAGTAGCACTAGCGGGAGGCTCTCCAAAAACATTCAGTACTTC. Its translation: CASSTSGRLSKNIQYF.

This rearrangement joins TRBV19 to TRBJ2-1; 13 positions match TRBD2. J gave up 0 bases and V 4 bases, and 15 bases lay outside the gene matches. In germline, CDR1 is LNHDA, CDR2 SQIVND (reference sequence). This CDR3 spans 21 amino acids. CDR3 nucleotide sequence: TGTGCCAGTAGTACCCGACAGGCCGGGACTAGCGGGACTATCTCCTACAATGAGCAGTTCTTC. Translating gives CASSTRQAGTSGTISYNEQFF.

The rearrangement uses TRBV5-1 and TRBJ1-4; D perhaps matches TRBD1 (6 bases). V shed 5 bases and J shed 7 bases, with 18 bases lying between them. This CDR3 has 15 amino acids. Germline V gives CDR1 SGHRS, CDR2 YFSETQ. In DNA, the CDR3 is TGCGCCAGCAGACGCGATACGGGGGGCGGTGAAAAACTGTTTTTT. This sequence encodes CASRRDTGGGEKLFF.

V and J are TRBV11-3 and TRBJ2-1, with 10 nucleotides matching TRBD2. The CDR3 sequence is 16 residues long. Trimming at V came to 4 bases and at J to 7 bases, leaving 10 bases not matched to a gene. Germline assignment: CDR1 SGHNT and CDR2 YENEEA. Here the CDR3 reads CASSWVLAGEGNEQFF. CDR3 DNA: TGTGCCAGCAGCTGGGTGCTAGCGGGAGAAGGGAATGAGCAGTTCTTC.

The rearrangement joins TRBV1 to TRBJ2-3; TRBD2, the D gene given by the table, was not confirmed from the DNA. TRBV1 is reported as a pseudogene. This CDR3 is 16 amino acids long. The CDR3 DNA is TGCGCCAGCAGCCAAGATTTAACTAGCGGCACAGATACGCAGTATTTT. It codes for CASSQDLTSGTDTQYF.

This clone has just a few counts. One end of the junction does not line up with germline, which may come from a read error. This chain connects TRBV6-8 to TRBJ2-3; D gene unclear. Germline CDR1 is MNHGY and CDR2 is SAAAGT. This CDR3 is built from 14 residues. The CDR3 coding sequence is TGTGCCATCAGTGTCTCGTCTAGCACAGATACGCAGTATTTT. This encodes CAISVSSSTDTQYF.

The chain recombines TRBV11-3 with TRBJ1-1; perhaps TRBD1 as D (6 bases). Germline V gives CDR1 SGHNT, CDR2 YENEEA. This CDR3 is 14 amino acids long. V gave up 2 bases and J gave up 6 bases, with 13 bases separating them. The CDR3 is CASSLILQGPEAFF. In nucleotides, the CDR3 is TGTGCCAGCAGCTTAATTCTACAGGGTCCTGAAGCTTTCTTT. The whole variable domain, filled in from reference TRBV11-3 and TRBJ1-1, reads EAGVVQSPRYKIIEKKQPVAFWCNPISGHNTLYWYLQNLGQGPELLIRYENEEAVDDSQLPKDRFSAERLKGVDSTLKIQPAELGDSAVYLCASSLILQGPEAFFGQGTRLTVV.

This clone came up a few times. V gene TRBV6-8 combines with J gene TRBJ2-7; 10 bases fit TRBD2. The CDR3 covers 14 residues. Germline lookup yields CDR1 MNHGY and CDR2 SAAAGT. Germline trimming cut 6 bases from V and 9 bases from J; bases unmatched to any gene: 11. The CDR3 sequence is CASRLASGRVGQYF. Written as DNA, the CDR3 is TGTGCCAGCAGGTTGGCTAGCGGGAGAGTCGGGCAGTACTTC.

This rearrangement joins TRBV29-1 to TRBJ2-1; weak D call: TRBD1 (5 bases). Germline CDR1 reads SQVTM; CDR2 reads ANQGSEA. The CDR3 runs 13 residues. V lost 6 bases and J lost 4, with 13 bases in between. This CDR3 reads CSVLRGLYNEQFF. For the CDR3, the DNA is TGCAGCGTCTTAAGGGGCCTTTACAATGAGCAGTTCTTC.

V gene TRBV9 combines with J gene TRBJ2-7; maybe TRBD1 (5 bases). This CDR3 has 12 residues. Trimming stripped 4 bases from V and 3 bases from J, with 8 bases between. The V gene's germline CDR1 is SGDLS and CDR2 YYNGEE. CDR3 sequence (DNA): TGTGCCAGCAGCTTACAGGACTACGAGCAGTACTTC. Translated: CASSLQDYEQYF.

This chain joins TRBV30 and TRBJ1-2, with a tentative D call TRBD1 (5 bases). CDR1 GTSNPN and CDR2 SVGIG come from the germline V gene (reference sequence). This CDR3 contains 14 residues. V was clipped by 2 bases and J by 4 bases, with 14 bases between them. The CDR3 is CAWSSDSSSYGYTF. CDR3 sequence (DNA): TGTGCCTGGAGTTCAGACAGTAGTTCCTATGGCTACACCTTC.

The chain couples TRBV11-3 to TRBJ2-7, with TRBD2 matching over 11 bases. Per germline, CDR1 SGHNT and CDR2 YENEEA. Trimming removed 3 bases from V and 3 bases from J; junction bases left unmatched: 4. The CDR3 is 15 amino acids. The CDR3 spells CASSFPTSGIYEQYF. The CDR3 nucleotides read TGTGCCAGCAGCTTCCCGACTAGCGGGATCTACGAGCAGTACTTC.

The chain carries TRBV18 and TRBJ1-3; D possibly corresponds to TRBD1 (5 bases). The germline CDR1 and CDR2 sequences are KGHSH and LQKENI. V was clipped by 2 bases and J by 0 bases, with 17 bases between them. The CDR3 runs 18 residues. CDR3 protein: CASSPYPPAGRSGNTIYF. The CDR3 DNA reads TGTGCCAGCTCACCATATCCTCCCGCGGGACGCTCTGGAAACACCATATATTTT. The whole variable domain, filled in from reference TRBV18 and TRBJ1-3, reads NAGVMQNPRHLVRRRGQEARLRCSPMKGHSHVYWYRQLPEEGLKFMVYLQKENIIDESGMPKERFSAEFPKEGPSILRIQQVVRGDSAAYFCASSPYPPAGRSGNTIYFGEGSWLTVV.

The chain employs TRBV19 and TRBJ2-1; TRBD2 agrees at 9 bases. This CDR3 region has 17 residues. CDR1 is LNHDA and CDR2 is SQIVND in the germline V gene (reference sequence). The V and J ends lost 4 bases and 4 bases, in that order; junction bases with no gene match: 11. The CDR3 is CASSKIPAGGSYNEQFF. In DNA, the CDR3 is TGTGCCAGTAGTAAGATTCCGGCGGGAGGGTCGTACAATGAGCAGTTCTTC.

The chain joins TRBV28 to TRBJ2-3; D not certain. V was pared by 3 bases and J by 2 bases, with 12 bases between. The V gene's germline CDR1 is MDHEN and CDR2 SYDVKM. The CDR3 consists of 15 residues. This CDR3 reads CASSFMGMLTDTQYF. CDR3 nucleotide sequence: TGTGCCAGCAGTTTCATGGGGATGCTCACAGATACGCAGTATTTT.

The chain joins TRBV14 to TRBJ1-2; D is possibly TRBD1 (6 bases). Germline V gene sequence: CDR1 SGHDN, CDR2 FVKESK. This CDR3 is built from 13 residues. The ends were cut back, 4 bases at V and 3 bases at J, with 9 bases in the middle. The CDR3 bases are TGTGCCAGCAGCCCGGGACACGACTATGGCTACACCTTC. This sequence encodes CASSPGHDYGYTF.

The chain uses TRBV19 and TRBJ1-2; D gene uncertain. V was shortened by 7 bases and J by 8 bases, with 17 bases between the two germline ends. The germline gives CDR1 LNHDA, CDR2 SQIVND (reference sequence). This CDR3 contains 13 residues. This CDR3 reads CASTPDGVGGYTF. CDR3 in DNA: TGTGCCAGTACCCCAGACGGGGTTGGGGGCTACACCTTC.

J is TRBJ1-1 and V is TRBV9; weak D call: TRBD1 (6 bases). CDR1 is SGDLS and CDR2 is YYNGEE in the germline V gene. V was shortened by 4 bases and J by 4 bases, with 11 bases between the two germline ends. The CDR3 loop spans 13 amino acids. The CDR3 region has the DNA TGTGCCAGCAGCCCCAGGGGCGGCACTGAAGCTTTCTTT. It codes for CASSPRGGTEAFF.

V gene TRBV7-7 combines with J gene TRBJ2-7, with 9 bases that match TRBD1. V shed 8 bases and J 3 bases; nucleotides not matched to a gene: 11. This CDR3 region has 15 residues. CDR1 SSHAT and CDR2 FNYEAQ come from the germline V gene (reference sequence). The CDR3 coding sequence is TGTGCCAGCGGGGCTAACAGGGGGCCTAACTACGAGCAGTACTTC. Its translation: CASGANRGPNYEQYF.

The CDR3 spells CAWSSGGNQPQHF. The CDR3 bases are TGTGCCTGGAGTTCGGGAGGCAATCAGCCCCAGCATTTT. The chain couples TRBV30 to TRBJ1-5; D remains unclear. CDR3 size: 13 residues. V lost 2 bases, J lost 2 bases, and 7 bases lay in between. The V gene's germline CDR1 is GTSNPN and CDR2 SVGIG (reference sequence).

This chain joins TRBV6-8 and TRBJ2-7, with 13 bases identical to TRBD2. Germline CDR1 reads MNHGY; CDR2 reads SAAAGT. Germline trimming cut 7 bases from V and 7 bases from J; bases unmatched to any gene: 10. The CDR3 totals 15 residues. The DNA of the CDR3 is TGTGCCAGCAACCCCGGACTAGCGGGAGTGGGAGAGCAGTACTTC. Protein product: CASNPGLAGVGEQYF.

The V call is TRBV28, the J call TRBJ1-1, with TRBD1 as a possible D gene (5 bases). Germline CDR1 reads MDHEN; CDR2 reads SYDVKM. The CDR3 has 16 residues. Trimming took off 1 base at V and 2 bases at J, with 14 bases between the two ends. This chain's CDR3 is CASSLSLREGNTEAFF. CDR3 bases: TGTGCCAGCAGTTTATCCCTCAGGGAGGGTAACACTGAAGCTTTCTTT.

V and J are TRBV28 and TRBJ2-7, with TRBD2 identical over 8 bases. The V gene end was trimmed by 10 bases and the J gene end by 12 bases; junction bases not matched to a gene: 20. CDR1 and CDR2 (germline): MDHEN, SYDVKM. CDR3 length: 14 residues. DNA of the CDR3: TGTGCCACCGGGGAAGGGTACAGCGGGAGAATAAGGTACTTC. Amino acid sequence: CATGEGYSGRIRYF.